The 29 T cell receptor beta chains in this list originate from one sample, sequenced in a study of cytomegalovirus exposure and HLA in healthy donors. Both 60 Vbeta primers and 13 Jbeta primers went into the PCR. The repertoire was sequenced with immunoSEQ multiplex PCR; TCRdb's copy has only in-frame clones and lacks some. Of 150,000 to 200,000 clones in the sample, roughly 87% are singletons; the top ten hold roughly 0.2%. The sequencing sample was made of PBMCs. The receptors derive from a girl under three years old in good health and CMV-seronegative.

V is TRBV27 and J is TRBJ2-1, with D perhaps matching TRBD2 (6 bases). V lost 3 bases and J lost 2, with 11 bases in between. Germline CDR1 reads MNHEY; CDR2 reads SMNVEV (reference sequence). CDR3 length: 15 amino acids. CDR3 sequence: CASSFGGLTYNEQFF. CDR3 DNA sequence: TGTGCCAGCAGTTTCGGCGGACTAACCTACAATGAGCAGTTCTTC.

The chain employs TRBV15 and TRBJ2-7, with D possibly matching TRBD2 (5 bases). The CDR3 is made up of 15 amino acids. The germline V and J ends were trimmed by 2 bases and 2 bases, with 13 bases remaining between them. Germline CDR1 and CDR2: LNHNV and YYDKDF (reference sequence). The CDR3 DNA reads TGTGCCACCAGCAGATGGAGGCCGCTTCCCTACGAGCAGTACTTC. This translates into CATSRWRPLPYEQYF.

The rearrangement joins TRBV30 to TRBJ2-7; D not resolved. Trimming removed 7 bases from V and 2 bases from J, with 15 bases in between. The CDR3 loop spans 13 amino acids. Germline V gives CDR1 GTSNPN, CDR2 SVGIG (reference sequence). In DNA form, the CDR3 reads TGTGCCTTAATCCCCCGCCCGGCCTACGAGCAGTACTTC. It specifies CALIPRPAYEQYF.

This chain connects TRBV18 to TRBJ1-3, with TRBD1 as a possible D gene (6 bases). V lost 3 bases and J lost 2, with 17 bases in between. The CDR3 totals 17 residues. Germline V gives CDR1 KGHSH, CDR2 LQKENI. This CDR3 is CASSPNLGQLAGNTIYF. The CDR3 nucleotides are TGTGCCAGCTCACCTAACCTTGGACAGTTGGCTGGAAACACCATATATTTT.

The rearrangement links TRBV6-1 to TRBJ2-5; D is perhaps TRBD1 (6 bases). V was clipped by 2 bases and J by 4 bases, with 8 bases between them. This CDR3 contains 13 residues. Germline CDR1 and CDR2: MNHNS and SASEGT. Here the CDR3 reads CASSELGAETQYF. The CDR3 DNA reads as TGTGCCAGCAGTGAATTGGGGGCAGAGACCCAGTACTTC.

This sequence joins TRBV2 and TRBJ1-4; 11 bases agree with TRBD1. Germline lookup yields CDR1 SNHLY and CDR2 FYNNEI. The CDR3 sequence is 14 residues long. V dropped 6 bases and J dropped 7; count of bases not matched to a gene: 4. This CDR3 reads CASRPGQGVEKLFF. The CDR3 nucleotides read TGTGCCAGCAGACCGGGACAGGGGGTTGAAAAACTGTTTTTT.

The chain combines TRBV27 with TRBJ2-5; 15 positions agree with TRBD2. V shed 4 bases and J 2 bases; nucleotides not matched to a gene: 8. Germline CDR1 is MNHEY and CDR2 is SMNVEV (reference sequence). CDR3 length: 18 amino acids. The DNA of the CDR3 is TGTGCCAGCAGTTCTCGGACTAGCGGGAGGGCTTGGCAAGAGACCCAGTACTTC. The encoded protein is CASSSRTSGRAWQETQYF.

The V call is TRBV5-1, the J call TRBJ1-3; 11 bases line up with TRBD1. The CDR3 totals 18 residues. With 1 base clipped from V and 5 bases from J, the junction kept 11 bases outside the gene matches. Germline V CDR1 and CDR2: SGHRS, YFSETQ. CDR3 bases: TGCGCCAGCAGCTTGCAAAGATCCGGGACAGGGGGTAGAAACACCATATATTTT. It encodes CASSLQRSGTGGRNTIYF.

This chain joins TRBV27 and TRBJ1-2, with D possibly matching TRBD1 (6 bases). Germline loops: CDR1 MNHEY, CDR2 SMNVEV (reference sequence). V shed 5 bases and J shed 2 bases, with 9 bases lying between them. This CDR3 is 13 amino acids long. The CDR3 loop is CASSPDRNYGYTF. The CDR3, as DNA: TGTGCCAGCAGTCCTGACAGGAACTATGGCTACACCTTC.

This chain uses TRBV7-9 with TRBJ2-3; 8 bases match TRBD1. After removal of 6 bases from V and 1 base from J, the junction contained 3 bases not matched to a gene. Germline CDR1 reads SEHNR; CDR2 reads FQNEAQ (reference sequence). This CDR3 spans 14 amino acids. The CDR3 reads CASSDRGGTDTQYF. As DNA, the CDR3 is TGTGCCAGCAGTGACAGGGGAGGCACAGATACGCAGTATTTT. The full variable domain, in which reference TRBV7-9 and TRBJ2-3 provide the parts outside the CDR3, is DTGVSQNPRHKITKRGQNVTFRCDPISEHNRLYWYRQTLGQGPEFLTYFQNEAQLEKSRLLSDRFSAERPKGSFSTLEIQRTEQGDSAMYLCASSDRGGTDTQYFGPGTRLTVL.

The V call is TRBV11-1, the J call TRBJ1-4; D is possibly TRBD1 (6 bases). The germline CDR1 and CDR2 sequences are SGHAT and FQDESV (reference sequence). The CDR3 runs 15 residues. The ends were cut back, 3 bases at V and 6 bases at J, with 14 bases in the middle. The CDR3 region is CASSLGQDPYEKLFF. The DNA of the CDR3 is TGTGCCAGCAGCTTGGGACAAGACCCCTATGAAAAACTGTTTTTT.

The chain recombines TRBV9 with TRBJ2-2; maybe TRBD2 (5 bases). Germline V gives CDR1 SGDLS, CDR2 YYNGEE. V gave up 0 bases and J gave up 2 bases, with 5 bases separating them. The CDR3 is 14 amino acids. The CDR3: CASSVGLNTGELFF. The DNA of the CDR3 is TGTGCCAGCAGCGTAGGACTAAACACCGGGGAGCTGTTTTTT.

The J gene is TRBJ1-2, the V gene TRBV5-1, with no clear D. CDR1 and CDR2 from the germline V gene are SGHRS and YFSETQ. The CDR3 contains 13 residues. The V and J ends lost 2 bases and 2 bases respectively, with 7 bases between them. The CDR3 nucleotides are TGCGCCAGCAGCTTAAGAGAAAACTATGGCTACACCTTC. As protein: CASSLRENYGYTF.

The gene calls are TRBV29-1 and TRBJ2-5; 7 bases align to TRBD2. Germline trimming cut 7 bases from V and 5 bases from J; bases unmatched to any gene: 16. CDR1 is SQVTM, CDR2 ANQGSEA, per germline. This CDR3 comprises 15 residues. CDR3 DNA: TGCAGCGCTGGCCGTGGCGGGAGAGTCGAGGAGACCCAGTACTTC. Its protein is CSAGRGGRVEETQYF.

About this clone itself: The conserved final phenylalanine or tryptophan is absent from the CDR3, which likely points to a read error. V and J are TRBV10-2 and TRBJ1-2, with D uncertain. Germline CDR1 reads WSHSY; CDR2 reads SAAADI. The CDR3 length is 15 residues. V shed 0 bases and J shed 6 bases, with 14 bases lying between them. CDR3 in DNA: TGCGCCAGCAGTGAGTCGGACGGGGAGTGGGATGGCTACACCTCC. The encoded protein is CASSESDGEWDGYTS.

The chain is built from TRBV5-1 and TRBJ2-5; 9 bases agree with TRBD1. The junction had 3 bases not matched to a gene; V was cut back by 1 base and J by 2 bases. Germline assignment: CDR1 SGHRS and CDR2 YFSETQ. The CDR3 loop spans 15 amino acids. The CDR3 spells CASSLSGQGQETQYF. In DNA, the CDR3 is TGCGCCAGCAGCTTGAGTGGACAGGGGCAAGAGACCCAGTACTTC.

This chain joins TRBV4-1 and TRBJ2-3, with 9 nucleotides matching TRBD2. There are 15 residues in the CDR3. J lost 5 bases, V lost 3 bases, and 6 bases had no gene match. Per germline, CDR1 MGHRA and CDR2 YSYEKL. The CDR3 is CASSHAGGPGDTQYF. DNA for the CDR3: TGCGCCAGCAGCCACGCGGGGGGGCCGGGAGATACGCAGTATTTT.

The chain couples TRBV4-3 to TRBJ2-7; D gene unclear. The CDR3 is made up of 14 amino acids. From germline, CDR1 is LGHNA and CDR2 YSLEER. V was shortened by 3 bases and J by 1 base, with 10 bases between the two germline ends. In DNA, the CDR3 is TGCGCCAGCAGCCACGGAGTTTTTTCCTACGAGCAGTACTTC. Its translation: CASSHGVFSYEQYF.

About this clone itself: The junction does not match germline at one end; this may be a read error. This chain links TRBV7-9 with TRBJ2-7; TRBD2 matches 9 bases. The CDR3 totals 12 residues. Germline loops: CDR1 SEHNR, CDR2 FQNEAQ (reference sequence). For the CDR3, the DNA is TGTTCCAGCAGCGCCACTCGCGGGGGGGCGGACTTC. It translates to CSSSATRGGADF. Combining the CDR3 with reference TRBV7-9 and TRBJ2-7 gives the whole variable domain DTGVSQNPRHKITKRGQNVTFRCDPISEHNRLYWYRQTLGQGPEFLTYFQNEAQLEKSRLLSDRFSAERPKGSFSTLEIQRTEQGDSAMYLCSSSATRGGADFGPGTRLTVT.

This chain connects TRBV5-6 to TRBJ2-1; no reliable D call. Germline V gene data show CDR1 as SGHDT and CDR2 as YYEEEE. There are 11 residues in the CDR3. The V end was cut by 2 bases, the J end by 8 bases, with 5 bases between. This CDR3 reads CASSLFDEQFF. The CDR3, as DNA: TGTGCCAGCAGCTTATTCGATGAGCAGTTCTTC.

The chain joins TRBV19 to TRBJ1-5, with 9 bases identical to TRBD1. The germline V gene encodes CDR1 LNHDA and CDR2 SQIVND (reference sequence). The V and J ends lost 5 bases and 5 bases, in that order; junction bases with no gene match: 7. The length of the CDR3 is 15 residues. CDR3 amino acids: CASSQRQGGHQPQHF. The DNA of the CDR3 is TGTGCCAGTAGTCAGAGACAGGGGGGCCATCAGCCCCAGCATTTT.

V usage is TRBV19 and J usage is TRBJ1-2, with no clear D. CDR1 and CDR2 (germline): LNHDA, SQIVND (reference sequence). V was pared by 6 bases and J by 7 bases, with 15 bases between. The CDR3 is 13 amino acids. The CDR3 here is CASRDGLTSGYTF. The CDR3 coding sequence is TGTGCCAGTAGGGACGGACTCACGAGTGGCTACACCTTC. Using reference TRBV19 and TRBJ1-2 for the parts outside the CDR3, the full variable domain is DGGITQSPKYLFRKEGQNVTLSCEQNLNHDAMYWYRQDPGQGLRLIYYSQIVNDFQKGDIAEGYSVSREKKESFPLTVTSAQKNPTAFYLCASRDGLTSGYTFGSGTRLTVV.

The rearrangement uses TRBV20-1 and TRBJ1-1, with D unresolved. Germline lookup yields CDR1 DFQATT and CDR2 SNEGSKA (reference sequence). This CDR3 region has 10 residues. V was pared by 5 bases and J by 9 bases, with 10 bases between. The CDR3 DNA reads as TGCAGTGCTTGGGCCCAGAAAGCTTTCTTT. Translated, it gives CSAWAQKAFF.

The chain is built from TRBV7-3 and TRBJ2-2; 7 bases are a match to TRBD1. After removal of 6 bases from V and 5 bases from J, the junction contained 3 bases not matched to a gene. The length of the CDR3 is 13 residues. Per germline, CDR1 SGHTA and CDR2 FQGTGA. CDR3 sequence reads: CASRTGLTGELFF. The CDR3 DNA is TGTGCCAGCAGGACAGGGTTGACCGGGGAGCTGTTTTTT. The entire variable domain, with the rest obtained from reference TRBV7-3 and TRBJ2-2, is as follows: GAGVSQTPSNKVTEKGKYVELRCDPISGHTALYWYRQSLGQGPEFLIYFQGTGAADDSGLPNDRFFAVRPEGSVSTLKIQRTERGDSAVYLCASRTGLTGELFFGEGSRLTVL.

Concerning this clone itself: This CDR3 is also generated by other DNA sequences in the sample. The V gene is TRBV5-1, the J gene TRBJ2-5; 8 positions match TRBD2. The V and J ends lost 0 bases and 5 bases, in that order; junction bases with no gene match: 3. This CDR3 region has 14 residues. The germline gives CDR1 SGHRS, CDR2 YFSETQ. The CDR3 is CASSLGRGGETQYF. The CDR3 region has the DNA TGCGCCAGCAGCTTGGGTCGGGGGGGGGAGACCCAGTACTTC.

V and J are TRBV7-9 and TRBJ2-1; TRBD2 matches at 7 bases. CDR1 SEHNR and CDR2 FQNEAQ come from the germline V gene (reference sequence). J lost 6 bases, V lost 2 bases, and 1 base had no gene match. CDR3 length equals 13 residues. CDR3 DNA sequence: TGTGCCAGCAGCTTAAGCGGGGCCAATGAGCAGTTCTTC. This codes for CASSLSGANEQFF.

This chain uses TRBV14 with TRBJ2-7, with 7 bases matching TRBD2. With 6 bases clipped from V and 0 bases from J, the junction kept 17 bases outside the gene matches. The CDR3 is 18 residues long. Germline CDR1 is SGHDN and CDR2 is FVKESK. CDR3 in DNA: TGTGCCAGCAGTCCCAATCCCGGCCTAGCGGCGAGCTCCTACGAGCAGTACTTC. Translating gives CASSPNPGLAASSYEQYF.

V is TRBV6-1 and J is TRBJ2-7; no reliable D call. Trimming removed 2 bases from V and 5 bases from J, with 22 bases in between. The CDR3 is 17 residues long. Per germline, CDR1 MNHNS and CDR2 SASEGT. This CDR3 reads CASSEPRKIPYFHEQYF. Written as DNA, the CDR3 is TGTGCCAGCAGTGAACCCCGCAAGATCCCTTACTTCCACGAGCAGTACTTC.

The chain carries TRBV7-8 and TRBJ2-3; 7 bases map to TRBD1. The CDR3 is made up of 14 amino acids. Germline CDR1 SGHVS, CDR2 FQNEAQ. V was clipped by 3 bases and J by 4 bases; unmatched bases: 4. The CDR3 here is CASSFNQGADTQYF. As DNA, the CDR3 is TGTGCCAGCAGCTTTAACCAGGGGGCAGATACGCAGTATTTT.